These T cell receptor beta chains were read from a single sample in a study of shared clonotypes between healthy human individuals. Sequencing was performed with immunoSEQ multiplex PCR; in TCRdb, only in-frame clones are kept and a portion is missing. The data contain roughly 640,000 clones, around 97% of them singletons. Material for sequencing was naive CD4+ T cells sorted from blood. These TCRs come from a woman under 40 in good health. The conserved cysteine and the conserved F or W are not part of the CDR3 here. Clone size is not always given. Where it is, it says once, few, many or a class for expanded clones.

V gene,clone size,CDR3 protein
TRBV10-3,NA,AIAPLAGVTYEQY
TRBV27,NA,ASSYDRDNQPQH
TRBV28,NA,ASSFGDRENTEAF
TRBV28,NA,ASSRSNQPQH
TRBV27,NA,ASSSPPGSSSYNEQF
TRBV4-1,once,ASSLPPPLAGARDTQY
TRBV5-1,NA,ASSSGLDPPSSYGYT
TRBV5-6,once,ASSKTGRETQY
TRBV9,NA,ASSPRTSPSYEQY
TRBV7-9,NA,ATGTRAYEQY
TRBV11-2,NA,ASSPRDGGGYT
TRBV5-4,NA,ASSPGTSGQETQY
TRBV4-1,NA,ASSQAQWGSNQPQH
TRBV10-2,NA,ASRDSQGSTDTQY
TRBV19,NA,ASSYGQASYEQY
TRBV7-9,NA,ASSPNPARGNTIY
TRBV28,NA,ASSLSSVNEQF
TRBV7-9,NA,ASSLGDGELF
TRBV19,once,ASSIRGDETQY
TRBV5-4,NA,ASSLLVAGSYEQY
TRBV19,NA,ASSTPAGGAGGSYEQY
TRBV6-5,NA,ASTPDSSGNTIY
TRBV6-5,NA,ASSFSTSVTGELF
TRBV27,NA,ASSLFGGSTDTQY
TRBV7-2,NA,ASSYDHGRGSVGEQY
TRBV2,NA,ASSDTVGAKGIQY
TRBV18,NA,ASSRQGQEYQETQY
TRBV7-8,once,ASSLLAVPGADTQY
TRBV5-4,NA,ASSSGNKQETQY
TRBV6-5,NA,ASQLSWDNEQF
TRBV5-8,once,ASSPWGGASTDTQY
TRBV6-5,once,ASSAPLGLETQY
TRBV19,NA,ASSPLAGGNYEQY
TRBV4-2,NA,ASSPSGTATTNEKLF
TRBV30,NA,AWSVGGGNQPQH
TRBV5-1,NA,ASSLEDLNYGYT
TRBV2,NA,ASSEGMAVTLTDTQY
TRBV5-6,NA,ASSLNDFTQY
TRBV28,NA,ASSLSHEQF
TRBV7-3,NA,ASSAGTLDTQY
TRBV11-2,NA,ASSLDLSVGLAKNIQY
TRBV10-3,NA,AIKRTGGHPHNEQF
TRBV5-1,NA,ASSTSLSGNTIY
TRBV19,few,ASMLGIGTEAF
TRBV30,NA,AWSTVSKWTKETQY
TRBV6-6,NA,ASSKASADSPLH
TRBV29-1,NA,SVAVVGNSYEQY
TRBV18,NA,ASSPGGGQETQY
TRBV5-1,once,ASSLLAGGDTGELF